This TCR beta chain was documented in a study of cytomegalovirus exposure and HLA in healthy donors. Findings and limits, study-wide: Analyses of presence/absence relied on an assumption of roughly uniform sequencing depth across donors. Specificity for CMV antigens was confirmed in vitro for three of the CMV-associated chains.

J was trimmed by 6 bases and V by 2 bases; bases with no gene match: 4. Germline CDR1 reads LNHDA; CDR2 reads SQIVND (reference sequence). The CDR3 loop spans 13 amino acids. Primers: 60 Vbeta forward and 13 Jbeta reverse. The protocol was immunoSEQ multiplex PCR, while the TCRdb copy is restricted to in-frame clones and leaves out a portion. The table has roughly 200,000 clones, approximately 80% seen once; the top ten hold 13% to 15%. With respect to this clone: Its target is not known.

The rearrangement links TRBV19 to TRBJ2-7; 7 positions agree with TRBD1. Sequenced input: PBMCs. The receptor's source is a woman aged 25 to 39 in good health and CMV-seropositive. This chain's CDR3 is CASSITGDGEQYF. The CDR3 DNA reads as TGTGCCAGTAGTATAACAGGGGACGGCGAGCAGTACTTC.